Included here is one TCR beta chain sequence, with context. Through a sample-barcoded 5' primer and a J-beta primer mix, a second PCR was run for roughly 6 to 11 cycles. TCRdb re-derived calls from the 5' RACE reads in MiXCR, one entry per CDR3 protein. This table has about 940,000 distinct CDR3 sequences, around 46% appearing once. This sample stems from a study of blood T cells in healthy people across ages. Per the germline V gene, CDR1 is LGHDT and CDR2 is YNNKEL (reference sequence). Trimming took 4 bases from V and 8 from J, leaving 15 bases between them. The CDR3 is 14 residues long. This chain connects TRBV3-1 to TRBJ2-1; D not certain. The source of this sequence is a man aged 25-40 years in good health. The sequencing sample was made of blood. CDR3 in amino acids: CASSPSHQTDEQFF. As DNA, the CDR3 is TGTGCCAGCAGCCCCTCGCATCAAACGGATGAGCAGTTCTTC.